The clone carrying this T cell receptor beta chain was detected ten times or more. The antigen is undetermined. The data are from a study of neurological immune-mediated disorders. Study findings and constraints: No sharing of CDR3 amino acid sequences was observed among expanded clones across subjects, suggesting private repertoires in all groups. TCR clonal expansion peaked in HTLV-1-associated myelopathy patients and was lowest in multiple sclerosis patients.

Where libraries were unsorted, they were derived from 2 million PBMCs stored at -80 degrees C. Each TCR transcript was tagged with a 10-nucleotide random UMI during 5'RACE. TCRdb reanalysed the 5' RACE reads using MiXCR and keeps one entry per CDR3 protein. This table has roughly 62,000 distinct CDR3 sequences, over 3.5% appearing once. Germline CDR1 and CDR2: SEHNR and FQNEAQ (reference sequence). The CDR3 length is 15 residues. The V end lost 2 bases, the J end lost 5 bases, and 12 bases lay between the germline ends. Sequences were obtained from PBMCs. The rearrangement links TRBV7-9 to TRBJ2-2; no reliable D call. The receptor's source is a woman aged 45-60 years with multiple sclerosis. The CDR3 coding sequence is TGTGCCAGCAGCTTAAGGATGGGAAAAACCGGGGAGCTGTTTTTT. It encodes CASSLRMGKTGELFF.